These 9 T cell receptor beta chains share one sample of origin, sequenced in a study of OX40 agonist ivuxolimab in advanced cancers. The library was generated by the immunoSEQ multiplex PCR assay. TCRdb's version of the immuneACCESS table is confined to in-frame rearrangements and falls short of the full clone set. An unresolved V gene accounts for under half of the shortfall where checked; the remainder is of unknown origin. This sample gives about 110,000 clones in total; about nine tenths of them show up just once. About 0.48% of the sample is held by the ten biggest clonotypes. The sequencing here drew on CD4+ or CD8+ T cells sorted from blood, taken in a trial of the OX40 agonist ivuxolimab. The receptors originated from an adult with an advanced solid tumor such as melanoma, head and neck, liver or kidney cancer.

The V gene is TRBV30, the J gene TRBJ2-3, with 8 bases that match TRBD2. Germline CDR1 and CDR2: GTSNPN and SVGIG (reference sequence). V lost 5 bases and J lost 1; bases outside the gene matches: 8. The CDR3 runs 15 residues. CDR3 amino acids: CAWRNEAGGTDTQYF. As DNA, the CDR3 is TGTGCCTGGCGGAATGAAGCGGGGGGCACAGATACGCAGTATTTT.

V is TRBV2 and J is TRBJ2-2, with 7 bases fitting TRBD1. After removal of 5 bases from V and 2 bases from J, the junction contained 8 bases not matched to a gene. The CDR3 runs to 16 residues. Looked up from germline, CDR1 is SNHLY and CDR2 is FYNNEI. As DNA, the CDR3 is TGTGCCAGCAGTTCGACAGGGTCCACCAACACCGGGGAGCTGTTTTTT. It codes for CASSSTGSTNTGELFF.

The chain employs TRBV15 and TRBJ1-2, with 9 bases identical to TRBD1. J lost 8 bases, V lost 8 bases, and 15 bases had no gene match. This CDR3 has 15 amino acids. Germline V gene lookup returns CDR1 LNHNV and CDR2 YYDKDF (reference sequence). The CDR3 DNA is TGTGCCACCTTGCCCGACCTGGACAGGGGAGGCGGCTACACCTTC. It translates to CATLPDLDRGGGYTF. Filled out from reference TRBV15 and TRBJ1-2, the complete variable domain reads DAMVIQNPRYQVTQFGKPVTLSCSQTLNHNVMYWYQQKSSQAPKLLFHYYDKDFNNEADTPDNFQSRRPNTSFCFLDIRSPGLGDTAMYLCATLPDLDRGGGYTFGSGTRLTVV.

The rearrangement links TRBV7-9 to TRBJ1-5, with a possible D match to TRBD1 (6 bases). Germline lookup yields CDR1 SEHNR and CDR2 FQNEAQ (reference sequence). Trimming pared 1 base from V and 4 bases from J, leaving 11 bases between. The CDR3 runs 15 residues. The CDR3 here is CASSLESQGNQPQHF. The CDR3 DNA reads TGTGCCAGCAGCTTAGAAAGTCAGGGGAATCAGCCCCAGCATTTT. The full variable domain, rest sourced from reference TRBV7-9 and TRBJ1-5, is DTGVSQNPRHKITKRGQNVTFRCDPISEHNRLYWYRQTLGQGPEFLTYFQNEAQLEKSRLLSDRFSAERPKGSFSTLEIQRTEQGDSAMYLCASSLESQGNQPQHFGDGTRLSIL.

This CDR3 reads CASSLHGNTYGYTF. Written as DNA, the CDR3 is TGTGCCAGCAGCTTGCATGGGAACACCTATGGCTACACCTTC. This sequence joins TRBV5-4 and TRBJ1-2; D is undetermined. The germline V gene encodes CDR1 SGHNT and CDR2 YYREEE (reference sequence). The ends were cut back, 1 base at V and 4 bases at J, with 11 bases in the middle. The CDR3 runs 14 residues.

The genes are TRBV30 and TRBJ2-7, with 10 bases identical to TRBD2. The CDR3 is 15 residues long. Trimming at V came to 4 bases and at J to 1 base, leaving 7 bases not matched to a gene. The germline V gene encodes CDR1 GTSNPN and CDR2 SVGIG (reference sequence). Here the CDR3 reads CAWNPSGGPSYEQYF. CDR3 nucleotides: TGTGCCTGGAATCCTAGCGGGGGCCCTTCCTACGAGCAGTACTTC.

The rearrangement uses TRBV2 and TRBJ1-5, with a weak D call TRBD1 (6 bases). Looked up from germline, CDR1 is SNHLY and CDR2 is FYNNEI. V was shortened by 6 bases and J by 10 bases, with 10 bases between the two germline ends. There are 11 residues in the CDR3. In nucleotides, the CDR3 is TGTGCCAGCAGGACAGGTGGCCCCCAGCATTTT. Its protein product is CASRTGGPQHF.

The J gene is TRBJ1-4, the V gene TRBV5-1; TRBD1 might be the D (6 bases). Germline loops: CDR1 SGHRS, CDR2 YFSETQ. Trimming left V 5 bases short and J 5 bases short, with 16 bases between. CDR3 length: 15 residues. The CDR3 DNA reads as TGCGCCAGCAGTTCTTCTGGGGGCGAGAATGAAAAACTGTTTTTT. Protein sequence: CASSSSGGENEKLFF.

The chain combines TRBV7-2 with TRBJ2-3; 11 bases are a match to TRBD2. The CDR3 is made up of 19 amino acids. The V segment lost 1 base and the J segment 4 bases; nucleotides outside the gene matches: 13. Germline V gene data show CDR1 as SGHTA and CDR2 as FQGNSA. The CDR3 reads CASSLGPGLAALRADTQYF. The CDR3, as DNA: TGTGCCAGCAGCTTAGGGCCGGGACTAGCGGCGTTGAGGGCAGATACGCAGTATTTT.